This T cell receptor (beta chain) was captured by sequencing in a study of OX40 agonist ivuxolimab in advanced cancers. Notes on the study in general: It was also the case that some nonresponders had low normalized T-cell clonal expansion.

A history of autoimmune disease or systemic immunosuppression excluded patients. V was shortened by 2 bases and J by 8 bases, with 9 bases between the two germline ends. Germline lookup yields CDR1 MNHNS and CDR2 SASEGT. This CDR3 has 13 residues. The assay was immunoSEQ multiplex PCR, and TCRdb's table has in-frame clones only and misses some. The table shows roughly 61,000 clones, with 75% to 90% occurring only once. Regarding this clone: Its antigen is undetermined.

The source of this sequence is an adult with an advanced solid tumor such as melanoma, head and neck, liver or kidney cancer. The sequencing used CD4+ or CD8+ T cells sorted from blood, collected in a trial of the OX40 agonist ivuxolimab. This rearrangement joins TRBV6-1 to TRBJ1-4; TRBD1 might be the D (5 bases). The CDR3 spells CASSENGAEKLFF. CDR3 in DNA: TGTGCCAGCAGTGAAAACGGGGCAGAAAAACTGTTTTTT.